The TCR beta chain under discussion was sequenced for a study of cytomegalovirus exposure and HLA in healthy donors. Study-wide results and caveats: A later analysis found most CMV-associated TCR beta chains apparently HLA-restricted.

Primers: 60 Vbeta forward and 13 Jbeta reverse. Repertoires were generated with immunoSEQ multiplex PCR, while TCRdb's copy carries only in-frame clones and drops some. The table records about 150,000 clones, approximately 88% of them present only once. The CDR3 has 15 residues. Germline lookup yields CDR1 SEHNR and CDR2 FQNEAQ (reference sequence). About this clone: No antigen is known for it.

The study sampled nominally healthy donors, though unrecorded immune exposures were likely. The specimen sequenced was PBMCs. The TCR was taken from a woman aged 35 to 49 in good health and CMV-seronegative. The chain employs TRBV7-9 and TRBJ2-5, with D hard to call. The DNA end is more similar to TRBJ2-7, so the J call may be wrong. CDR3 sequence: CASSLGKWGSYEQYF. Written as DNA, the CDR3 is TGTGCCAGCAGTCTGGGCAAATGGGGCTCCTACGAGCAGTACTTC.